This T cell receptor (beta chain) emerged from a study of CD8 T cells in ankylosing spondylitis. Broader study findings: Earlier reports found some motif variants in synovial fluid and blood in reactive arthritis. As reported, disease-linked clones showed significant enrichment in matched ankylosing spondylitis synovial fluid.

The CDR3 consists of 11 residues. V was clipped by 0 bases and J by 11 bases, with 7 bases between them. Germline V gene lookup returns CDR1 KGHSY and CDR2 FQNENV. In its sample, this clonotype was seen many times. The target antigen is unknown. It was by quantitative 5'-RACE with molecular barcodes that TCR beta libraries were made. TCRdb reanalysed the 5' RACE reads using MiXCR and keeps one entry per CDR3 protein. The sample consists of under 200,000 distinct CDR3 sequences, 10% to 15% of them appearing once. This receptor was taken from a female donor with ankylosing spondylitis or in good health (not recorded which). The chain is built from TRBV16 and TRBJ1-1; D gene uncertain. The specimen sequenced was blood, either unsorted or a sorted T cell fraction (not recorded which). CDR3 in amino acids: CASSQSGVAFF. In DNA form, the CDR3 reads TGTGCCAGCAGCCAATCGGGTGTGGCTTTCTTT.